This is a list of T cell receptor beta chains from one sample in a study of T cells in Graves' hyperthyroidism and ophthalmopathy. TCRdb called the multiplex PCR reads again in MiXCR, with one record for every CDR3 protein. The table records over 400,000 distinct CDR3 sequences, roughly 15% of them present only once. The sequenced sample was blood. These receptor sequences come from a man in his late teens or twenties with Graves' ophthalmopathy. CDR3s include the opening cysteine and the closing phenylalanine or tryptophan. A D gene is named only where the DNA matches it firmly. Clone size is given for some rows only: seen once, a few or many times, or a class if the clone is expanded.

CASSPLGAGHKETQYF,TGTGCCAGCAGCCCGTTGGGGGCGGGGCACAAAGAGACCCAGTACTTC,NA,TRBV11-2,TRBJ2-5,NA
CASSPRQGQGLNTEAFF,TGCGCCAGCAGCCCCAGACAGGGGCAGGGGTTAAACACTGAAGCTTTCTTT,TRBD1,TRBV5-1,TRBJ1-1,few
CSARDEMGGWDTQYF,TGCAGTGCTAGAGATGAGATGGGGGGCTGGGATACGCAGTATTTT,NA,TRBV20-1,TRBJ2-3,many
CASSDGQGVNNEQFF,TGTGCCAGCAGTGACGGACAGGGGGTCAACAATGAGCAGTTCTTC,TRBD1,TRBV6-1,TRBJ2-1,many
CASSLAPPGENSPLHF,TGTGCCAGCAGCTTAGCCCCGCCAGGGGAGAATTCACCCCTCCACTTT,NA,TRBV11-2,TRBJ1-6,many
CASSTLQGNIQYF,TGTGCCAGCAGCACACTACAGGGGAACATTCAGTACTTC,TRBD1,TRBV14,TRBJ2-4,NA
CAISERTVSGNTIYF,TGTGCCATCAGTGAGAGGACGGTCTCTGGAAACACCATATATTTT,NA,TRBV10-3,TRBJ1-3,few
CASSLEPPRGATDTQYF,TGTGCCAGCAGCTTAGAACCCCCTCGGGGGGCGACAGATACGCAGTATTTT,NA,TRBV11-3,TRBJ2-3,NA
CAWSGGARFLSQYF,TGTGCCTGGAGCGGGGGGGCGAGATTCCTCTCGCAGTATTTT,TRBD2,TRBV30,TRBJ2-3,few
CAISDGGGINQPQHF,TGTGCCATCAGTGACGGGGGGGGGATCAATCAGCCCCAGCATTTT,NA,TRBV10-3,TRBJ1-5,many
CASSEGGLLGDPYEQYF,TGTGCCAGCAGTGAAGGGGGTTTATTAGGGGACCCCTACGAGCAGTACTTC,NA,TRBV6-1,TRBJ2-7,few
CASSLLAGGPGEQYF,TGCGCCAGCAGCTTGTTAGCGGGAGGGCCTGGCGAGCAGTACTTC,TRBD2,TRBV5-1,TRBJ2-7,many
CASRTAGGAETQYF,TGTGCCAGCAGGACAGCGGGAGGGGCTGAGACCCAGTACTTC,TRBD2,TRBV2,TRBJ2-5,many
CASGSLAGGNTQYF,TGTGCCAGCGGCTCACTAGCGGGGGGGAATACGCAGTATTTT,TRBD2,TRBV27,TRBJ2-3,many
CASSDHQQDHYGYTF,TGTGCCAGCAGTGATCATCAACAGGATCACTATGGCTACACCTTC,NA,TRBV6-1,TRBJ1-2,many
CASRRQGLNTEAFF,TGTGCCAGCAGACGACAGGGCTTGAACACTGAAGCTTTCTTT,TRBD1,TRBV27,TRBJ1-1,many
CASSELGGTEAFF,TGTGCCAGCAGTGAACTCGGGGGCACTGAAGCTTTCTTT,NA,TRBV6-1,TRBJ1-1,many
CASSYTTSTYEQYF,TGCGCCAGCAGCTATACGACTAGCACGTACGAGCAGTACTTC,TRBD2,TRBV5-1,TRBJ2-7,many
CASSYSSTSSYEQYF,TGTGCCAGCAGTTACTCTAGCACTTCTTCCTACGAGCAGTACTTC,NA,TRBV6-2/TRBV6-3,TRBJ2-7,NA
CATSAGILDTQYF,TGTGCCACCAGTGCGGGGATCCTAGATACGCAGTATTTT,NA,TRBV24-1,TRBJ2-3,few